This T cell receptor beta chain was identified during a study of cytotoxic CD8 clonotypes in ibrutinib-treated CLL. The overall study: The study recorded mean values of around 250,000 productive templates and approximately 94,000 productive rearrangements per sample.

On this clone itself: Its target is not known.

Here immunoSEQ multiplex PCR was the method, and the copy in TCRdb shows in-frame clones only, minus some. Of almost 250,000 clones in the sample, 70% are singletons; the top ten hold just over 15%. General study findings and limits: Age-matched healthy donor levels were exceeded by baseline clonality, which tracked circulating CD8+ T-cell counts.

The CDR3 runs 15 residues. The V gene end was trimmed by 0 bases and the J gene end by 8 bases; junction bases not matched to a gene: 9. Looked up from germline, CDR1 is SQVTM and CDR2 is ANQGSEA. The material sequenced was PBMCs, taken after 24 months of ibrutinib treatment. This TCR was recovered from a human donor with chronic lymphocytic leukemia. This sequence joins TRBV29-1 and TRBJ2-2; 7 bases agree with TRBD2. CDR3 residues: CSVEDPGGSRGELFF. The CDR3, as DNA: TGCAGCGTTGAAGATCCCGGCGGGAGTCGGGGGGAGCTGTTTTTT.